The T cell receptor beta chain described here comes from a study of CD8 T cells in ankylosing spondylitis. Findings of the study overall: Typical of ankylosing spondylitis blood, it appeared, was a TCR beta motif of several highly homologous variants.

TCRdb itself ran the 5' RACE reads through MiXCR, one entry per CDR3 protein. The sample has 300,000 to 400,000 distinct CDR3 sequences, approximately 20% seen once. The CDR3 consists of 13 residues. V lost 8 bases, J lost 7 bases, and 12 bases lay in between. Germline assignment: CDR1 LNHNV and CDR2 YYDKDF (reference sequence). Of note for this clonotype: Its antigen is not known.

This chain uses TRBV15 with TRBJ1-6, with D hard to call. The sequenced material came from blood, either unsorted or a sorted T cell fraction (not recorded which). This receptor was identified in a male donor with ankylosing spondylitis. In DNA form, the CDR3 reads TGTGCCACCGGAGGCCGGAGGAATTCACCCCTCCACTTT. This translates into CATGGRRNSPLHF.